The sequence of this T cell receptor beta chain was determined in a study of siplizumab effects on memory and regulatory T cells. Study results and caveats: Confirmatory evidence of suppressive function in proliferating siplizumab-culture Tregs was not obtained. The drug siplizumab significantly decreased the alloreactive sequences that could be traced to unstimulated CD4+ memory cells.

Germline loops: CDR1 SEHNR, CDR2 FQNEAQ (reference sequence). This CDR3 region has 11 residues. V lost 3 bases, J lost 7 bases, and 3 bases lay in between. This table comes from immunoSEQ multiplex PCR, and its TCRdb copy is limited to in-frame clones, with some not included. The sample lists tens of thousands of clones, 95% to 98% occurring once. On this clone: As yet, its antigen is unknown.

The TCR originated in a human donor in good health. The specimen sequenced was naive CD4+ T cells sorted from blood. This rearrangement joins TRBV7-9 to TRBJ1-4; D uncertain. Written as DNA, the CDR3 is TGTGCCAGCAGCTTGGTTGAAAAACTGTTTTTT. This codes for CASSLVEKLFF.